Listed below are T cell receptor beta chains from one sample, sequenced in a study of blood T cell repertoires in COVID-19. TCRdb's table, derived via immunoSEQ multiplex PCR, lists solely in-frame clones and lacks some. The sample has over 200,000 clones, nearly 90% seen once; the top ten hold 10% to 12%. The material sequenced was PBMCs or T cells enriched from blood (not recorded which). These receptors originate from a young man who had recovered from COVID-19. Each CDR3 is given with its conserved first and last residue. The D gene is left open where the match is weak. A clone size is listed for some rows: how often the clone was seen (once, few, many), or a class if it is expanded.

len: 14
j_gene: TRBJ1-6
d_gene: TRBD1
v_gene: TRBV6-5
abundance: NA
CDR3nt: TGTGCCAGCAGTTCCGGGACAGAGAATTCACCCCTCCACTTT
CDR3aa: CASSSGTENSPLHF

len: 16
j_gene: TRBJ1-5
d_gene: TRBD1
v_gene: TRBV6-6
abundance: NA
CDR3nt: TGTGCCAGCAGTACCGGGACAGGGCTCGGCAATCAGCCCCAGCATTTT
CDR3aa: CASSTGTGLGNQPQHF

len: 17
j_gene: TRBJ1-1
d_gene: TRBD1
v_gene: TRBV10-3
abundance: NA
CDR3nt: TGTGCCATCAGTGGGACAGGGGGGGAGACCACGGTGAAGACAGCTTTCTTT
CDR3aa: CAISGTGGETTVKTAFF

len: 16
j_gene: TRBJ1-5
d_gene: TRBD1
v_gene: TRBV15
abundance: once
CDR3nt: TGTGCCACCAGCAGGGAGGACAGGGCCACCAATCAGCCCCAGCATTTT
CDR3aa: CATSREDRATNQPQHF

len: 15
j_gene: TRBJ1-3
d_gene: NA
v_gene: TRBV27
abundance: NA
CDR3nt: TGTGCCAGCAGGGAGAGGACAGCTACTGGAAACACCATATATTTT
CDR3aa: CASRERTATGNTIYF

len: 17
j_gene: TRBJ2-7
d_gene: TRBD2
v_gene: TRBV4-1
abundance: NA
CDR3nt: TGCGCCAGCAGCCAAAGGGCGACTAGCGGGAGCTCCTACGAGCAGTACTTC
CDR3aa: CASSQRATSGSSYEQYF

len: 18
j_gene: TRBJ2-7
d_gene: TRBD2
v_gene: TRBV2
abundance: NA
CDR3nt: TGTGCCAGCAGTGGCCCGGAACTAGCGGGGTCCCGCTACTACGAGCAGTACTTC
CDR3aa: CASSGPELAGSRYYEQYF

len: 16
j_gene: TRBJ2-7
d_gene: TRBD2
v_gene: TRBV4-3
abundance: NA
CDR3nt: TGCGCCAGCAGCCAAGATTGGGGCGGGGGGTTCAACGAGCAGTACTTC
CDR3aa: CASSQDWGGGFNEQYF

len: 13
j_gene: TRBJ1-1
d_gene: TRBD1
v_gene: TRBV5-4
abundance: NA
CDR3nt: TGTGCCAGCAGCTTACTACCGGGACAGGAAGCTTTCTTT
CDR3aa: CASSLLPGQEAFF

len: 14
j_gene: TRBJ2-1
d_gene: NA
v_gene: TRBV6-5
abundance: NA
CDR3nt: TGTGCCAGCAGTTACCAGGAAGCGGAGCTTGAGCAGTTCTTC
CDR3aa: CASSYQEAELEQFF

len: 19
j_gene: TRBJ2-3
d_gene: NA
v_gene: TRBV15
abundance: NA
CDR3nt: TGTGCCACCAGCAGAGAGAAGGACGGCAGGGGAATTCGGACAGATACGCAGTATTTT
CDR3aa: CATSREKDGRGIRTDTQYF

len: 16
j_gene: TRBJ2-3
d_gene: NA
v_gene: TRBV5-1
abundance: NA
CDR3nt: TGCGCCAGCAGCGTGGATACTAGTGGTTATACAGATACGCAGTATTTT
CDR3aa: CASSVDTSGYTDTQYF

len: 13
j_gene: TRBJ2-3
d_gene: NA
v_gene: TRBV5-1
abundance: NA
CDR3nt: TGCGCCAGCAGCTCTCAGGGAACAGATACGCAGTATTTT
CDR3aa: CASSSQGTDTQYF

len: 16
j_gene: TRBJ1-2
d_gene: NA
v_gene: TRBV7-9
abundance: NA
CDR3nt: TGTGCCAGCAGCTTAGCGATAGTGGTGCGGAGCCATGGCTACACCTTC
CDR3aa: CASSLAIVVRSHGYTF

len: 15
j_gene: TRBJ1-3
d_gene: NA
v_gene: TRBV7-9
abundance: few
CDR3nt: TGTGCCAGCAGCCAAGACAGGCCTACTGGAAACACCATATATTTT
CDR3aa: CASSQDRPTGNTIYF

len: 13
j_gene: TRBJ1-5
d_gene: NA
v_gene: TRBV28
abundance: NA
CDR3nt: TGTGCCAGCAGTTTATCGGCGGTTCAGCCCCAGCATTTT
CDR3aa: CASSLSAVQPQHF

len: 14
j_gene: TRBJ1-2
d_gene: NA
v_gene: TRBV7-9
abundance: NA
CDR3nt: TGTGCCAGCAGCTTGGACAGACAACACTATGGCTACACCTTC
CDR3aa: CASSLDRQHYGYTF

len: 15
j_gene: TRBJ1-2
d_gene: TRBD1
v_gene: TRBV9
abundance: NA
CDR3nt: TGTGCCAGCAGCGTAGAAGTAGGGGGCGTCTATGGCTACACCTTC
CDR3aa: CASSVEVGGVYGYTF

len: 17
j_gene: TRBJ2-5
d_gene: TRBD1
v_gene: TRBV19
abundance: NA
CDR3nt: TGTGCCAGTAGTCCAAGGCCCGAAGCGACAGGGCTGGAGACCCAGTACTTC
CDR3aa: CASSPRPEATGLETQYF

len: 13
j_gene: TRBJ2-1
d_gene: NA
v_gene: TRBV18
abundance: NA
CDR3nt: TGTGCCAGCTCACCTAGACAGGCGGATGAGCAGTTCTTC
CDR3aa: CASSPRQADEQFF

len: 13
j_gene: TRBJ2-5
d_gene: NA
v_gene: TRBV6-5
abundance: NA
CDR3nt: TGTGCCAGCAGGCTGACTAGTAAAGAGACCCAGTACTTC
CDR3aa: CASRLTSKETQYF

len: 15
j_gene: TRBJ1-5
d_gene: NA
v_gene: TRBV2
abundance: NA
CDR3nt: TGTGCCAGTCATATGGGGCAGGGAAGGGTAGAGCCCCAGCATTTT
CDR3aa: CASHMGQGRVEPQHF

len: 16
j_gene: TRBJ1-1
d_gene: TRBD1
v_gene: TRBV19
abundance: NA
CDR3nt: TGTGCCAGTAGTATAATGTCCCGGACAGGGGACACTGAAGCTTTCTTT
CDR3aa: CASSIMSRTGDTEAFF

len: 14
j_gene: TRBJ2-1
d_gene: NA
v_gene: TRBV2
abundance: NA
CDR3nt: TGTGCCAGCTCAGGCGGGGAACCATCCAATGAGCAGTTCTTC
CDR3aa: CASSGGEPSNEQFF

len: 11
j_gene: TRBJ1-2
d_gene: TRBD1
v_gene: TRBV30
abundance: NA
CDR3nt: TGTGCCTGGAGTTTTACAGGGGCCTACACCTTC
CDR3aa: CAWSFTGAYTF

len: 13
j_gene: TRBJ2-7
d_gene: NA
v_gene: TRBV6-5
abundance: NA
CDR3nt: TGTGCCAGCAGCTATCGGACTAACTACGAGCAGTACTTC
CDR3aa: CASSYRTNYEQYF

len: 15
j_gene: TRBJ1-5
d_gene: NA
v_gene: TRBV6-5
abundance: NA
CDR3nt: TGTGCCAGCCGGGAAAACAGATGGGGCAATCAGCCCCAGCATTTT
CDR3aa: CASRENRWGNQPQHF

len: 16
j_gene: TRBJ1-6
d_gene: NA
v_gene: TRBV21-1
abundance: NA
CDR3nt: TGTGCCAGCAGCACCAGACAGGGCAACTATAATTCACCCCTCCACTTT
CDR3aa: CASSTRQGNYNSPLHF

len: 15
j_gene: TRBJ1-6
d_gene: NA
v_gene: TRBV5-6
abundance: NA
CDR3nt: TGTGCCAGCAGCTTGGCCCGTAATAGAGGCTCACCCCTCCACTTT
CDR3aa: CASSLARNRGSPLHF

len: 17
j_gene: TRBJ2-1
d_gene: TRBD2
v_gene: TRBV5-4
abundance: NA
CDR3nt: TGTGCCAGCAGCGGAGTAGCGGGAAGGGGAGCGAACAATGAGCAGTTCTTC
CDR3aa: CASSGVAGRGANNEQFF

len: 13
j_gene: TRBJ1-5
d_gene: NA
v_gene: TRBV7-2
abundance: NA
CDR3nt: TGTGCCAGCAGCCCAGGGTCGAGGCAGCCCCAGCATTTT
CDR3aa: CASSPGSRQPQHF

len: 15
j_gene: TRBJ2-2
d_gene: TRBD2
v_gene: TRBV7-2
abundance: NA
CDR3nt: TGTGCCAGCAGCCCCTCAGGACTAGCAACCGGGGAGCTGTTTTTT
CDR3aa: CASSPSGLATGELFF

len: 14
j_gene: TRBJ1-1
d_gene: NA
v_gene: TRBV28
abundance: NA
CDR3nt: TGTGCCAGCAGTTTCGCTCCCGCGGTCTCTGAAGCTTTCTTT
CDR3aa: CASSFAPAVSEAFF

len: 15
j_gene: TRBJ1-5
d_gene: TRBD1
v_gene: TRBV6-2/TRBV6-3
abundance: NA
CDR3nt: TGTGCCAGCAGTTACTTTCCGGGACAGGGACAGCCCCAGCATTTT
CDR3aa: CASSYFPGQGQPQHF

len: 15
j_gene: TRBJ1-5
d_gene: NA
v_gene: TRBV2
abundance: NA
CDR3nt: TGTGCCAGCAGTGAAGGCCGTCAGAACAATCAGCCCCAGCATTTT
CDR3aa: CASSEGRQNNQPQHF

len: 14
j_gene: TRBJ2-7
d_gene: TRBD1
v_gene: TRBV18
abundance: NA
CDR3nt: TGTGCCAGCTCCCTAATACAGGGGACCTACGAGCAGTACTTC
CDR3aa: CASSLIQGTYEQYF

len: 16
j_gene: TRBJ1-4
d_gene: NA
v_gene: TRBV18
abundance: NA
CDR3nt: TGTGCCAGCTCACCACTCGCGGGGAGTAGTTTTGAAAAACTGTTTTTT
CDR3aa: CASSPLAGSSFEKLFF

len: 16
j_gene: TRBJ2-1
d_gene: TRBD1
v_gene: TRBV5-4
abundance: NA
CDR3nt: TGTGCCAGCAGCAAAAGTGACAGGGGGGCCTACAATGAGCAGTTCTTC
CDR3aa: CASSKSDRGAYNEQFF

len: 14
j_gene: TRBJ1-2
d_gene: NA
v_gene: TRBV5-1
abundance: NA
CDR3nt: TGCGCCAGCAGCTTGGCCGCCCAGGATCATGGCTACACCTTC
CDR3aa: CASSLAAQDHGYTF

len: 16
j_gene: TRBJ2-2
d_gene: TRBD1
v_gene: TRBV7-3
abundance: NA
CDR3nt: TGTGCCAGCAGCCAAGAGACAGGGTGGGGCACCGGGGAGCTGTTTTTT
CDR3aa: CASSQETGWGTGELFF

len: 12
j_gene: TRBJ2-7
d_gene: NA
v_gene: TRBV7-2
abundance: NA
CDR3nt: TGTGCCAGCAGCCCGACTAGGAGGGAGCAGTACTTC
CDR3aa: CASSPTRREQYF

len: 14
j_gene: TRBJ2-3
d_gene: TRBD2
v_gene: TRBV6-5
abundance: few
CDR3nt: TGTGCCAGCCATAGCGGGAGGTCCACAGATACGCAGTATTTT
CDR3aa: CASHSGRSTDTQYF

len: 14
j_gene: TRBJ1-6
d_gene: TRBD1
v_gene: TRBV19
abundance: NA
CDR3nt: TGTGCCAGTAGCCAGACAGGGGGCGAATCACCCCTCCACTTT
CDR3aa: CASSQTGGESPLHF

len: 17
j_gene: TRBJ1-6
d_gene: NA
v_gene: TRBV6-1
abundance: NA
CDR3nt: TGTGCCAGCAGTGGCCCCCCGGGGAACTACTATAATTCACCCCTCCACTTT
CDR3aa: CASSGPPGNYYNSPLHF

len: 15
j_gene: TRBJ2-5
d_gene: NA
v_gene: TRBV7-9
abundance: NA
CDR3nt: TGTGCCAGCAGCATTGATAGTTACCGGGGAGAGACCCAGTACTTC
CDR3aa: CASSIDSYRGETQYF

len: 12
j_gene: TRBJ2-5
d_gene: NA
v_gene: TRBV28
abundance: NA
CDR3nt: TGTGCCAGCGATCCAGGGGTGGAGACCCAGTACTTC
CDR3aa: CASDPGVETQYF

len: 12
j_gene: TRBJ2-7
d_gene: NA
v_gene: TRBV3-1/TRBV3-2
abundance: few
CDR3nt: TGTGCCAGCAGCCAAGCAGCGAACGAGCAGTACTTC
CDR3aa: CASSQAANEQYF

len: 13
j_gene: TRBJ2-1
d_gene: TRBD1
v_gene: TRBV28
abundance: once
CDR3nt: TGTGCCAGCATCACAGGGGTTTTAGGTGAGCAGTTCTTC
CDR3aa: CASITGVLGEQFF

len: 14
j_gene: TRBJ1-1
d_gene: NA
v_gene: TRBV29-1
abundance: once
CDR3nt: TGCAGCGTTTCCGGCGGGGGGGCAGGCGCTGAAGCTTTCTTT
CDR3aa: CSVSGGGAGAEAFF

len: 11
j_gene: TRBJ1-1
d_gene: NA
v_gene: TRBV6-5
abundance: NA
CDR3nt: TGTGCCAGCGCACAGAACACTGAAGCTTTCTTT
CDR3aa: CASAQNTEAFF

len: 13
j_gene: TRBJ1-1
d_gene: NA
v_gene: TRBV5-4
abundance: NA
CDR3nt: TGTGCCAGCAGCTTCGGAGAGGGCACTGAAGCTTTCTTT
CDR3aa: CASSFGEGTEAFF

len: 13
j_gene: TRBJ2-7
d_gene: TRBD1
v_gene: TRBV12-3/TRBV12-4
abundance: NA
CDR3nt: TGTGCCAGCAGGCCCAGGGGGTTTGACGAGCAGTACTTC
CDR3aa: CASRPRGFDEQYF

len: 16
j_gene: TRBJ1-3
d_gene: TRBD1
v_gene: TRBV7-6
abundance: NA
CDR3nt: TGTGCCAGCAGCTTAAGACGACAGGGGGAAAGAAACACCATATATTTT
CDR3aa: CASSLRRQGERNTIYF

len: 15
j_gene: TRBJ1-3
d_gene: NA
v_gene: TRBV6-6
abundance: NA
CDR3nt: TGTGCCAGCAGTTACGACAACGTCTCTGGAAACACCATATATTTT
CDR3aa: CASSYDNVSGNTIYF

len: 16
j_gene: TRBJ1-3
d_gene: NA
v_gene: TRBV10-3
abundance: NA
CDR3nt: TGTGCCATCAGTGAGTCAAGGTCAGGGGCTGGAAACACCATATATTTT
CDR3aa: CAISESRSGAGNTIYF

len: 15
j_gene: TRBJ2-5
d_gene: NA
v_gene: TRBV19
abundance: NA
CDR3nt: TGTGCCAGTAGTCTCCCGGGATTGGGCCAAGAGACCCAGTACTTC
CDR3aa: CASSLPGLGQETQYF

len: 13
j_gene: TRBJ2-1
d_gene: NA
v_gene: TRBV7-2
abundance: once
CDR3nt: TGTGCCAGCAGCTTAGACTACAACAATGAGCAGTTCTTC
CDR3aa: CASSLDYNNEQFF

len: 15
j_gene: TRBJ2-7
d_gene: TRBD2
v_gene: TRBV7-2
abundance: NA
CDR3nt: TGTGCCAGCAGCTTATCATTAGCGGGGGCCTACGAGCAGTACTTC
CDR3aa: CASSLSLAGAYEQYF

len: 15
j_gene: TRBJ1-2
d_gene: TRBD1
v_gene: TRBV4-3
abundance: NA
CDR3nt: TGCGCCAGCAGCCAAGATTCGTATTTGGACAGGGACTACACCTTC
CDR3aa: CASSQDSYLDRDYTF

len: 15
j_gene: TRBJ2-7
d_gene: TRBD1
v_gene: TRBV7-6
abundance: NA
CDR3nt: TGTGCCAGCAGCCCTCGACAGGGCCACAACTACGAGCAGTACTTC
CDR3aa: CASSPRQGHNYEQYF